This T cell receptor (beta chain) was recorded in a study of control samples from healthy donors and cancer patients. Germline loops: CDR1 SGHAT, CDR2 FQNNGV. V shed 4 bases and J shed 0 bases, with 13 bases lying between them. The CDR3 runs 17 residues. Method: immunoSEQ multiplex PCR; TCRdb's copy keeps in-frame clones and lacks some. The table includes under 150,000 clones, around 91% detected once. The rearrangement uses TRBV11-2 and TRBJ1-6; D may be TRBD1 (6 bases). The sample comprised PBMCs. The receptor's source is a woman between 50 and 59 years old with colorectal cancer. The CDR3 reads CASSSRTGSSYNSPLHF. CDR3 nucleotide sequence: TGTGCCAGCAGCTCGAGAACAGGGAGCTCCTATAATTCACCCCTCCACTTT.